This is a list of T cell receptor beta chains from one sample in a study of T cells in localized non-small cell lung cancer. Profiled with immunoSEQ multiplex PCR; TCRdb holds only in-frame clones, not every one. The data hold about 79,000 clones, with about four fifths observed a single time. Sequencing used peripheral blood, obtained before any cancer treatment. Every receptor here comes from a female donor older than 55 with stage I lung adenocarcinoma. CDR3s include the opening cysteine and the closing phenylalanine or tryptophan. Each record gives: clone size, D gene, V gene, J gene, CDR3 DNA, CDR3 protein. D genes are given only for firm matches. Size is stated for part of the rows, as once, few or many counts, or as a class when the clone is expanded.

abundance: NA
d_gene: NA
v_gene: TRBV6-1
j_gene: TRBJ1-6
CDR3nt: TGTGCCAGCGAAGGTGGGGCAGCATATAATTCACCCCTCCACTTT
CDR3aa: CASEGGAAYNSPLHF

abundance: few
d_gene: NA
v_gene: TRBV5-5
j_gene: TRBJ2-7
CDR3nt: TGTGCCAGCAGCTTGGTGGCTGATTACGAGCAGTACTTC
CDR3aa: CASSLVADYEQYF

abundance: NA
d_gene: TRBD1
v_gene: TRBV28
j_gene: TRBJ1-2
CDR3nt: TGTGCCAGCACCCTCCTCGGGGACAGGGCCCCCTATGGCTACACCTTC
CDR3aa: CASTLLGDRAPYGYTF

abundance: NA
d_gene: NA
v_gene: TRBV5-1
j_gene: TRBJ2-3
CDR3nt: TGCGCCAGCAGCCTTACCAGGGCGGGTGCAGATACGCAGTATTTT
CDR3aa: CASSLTRAGADTQYF

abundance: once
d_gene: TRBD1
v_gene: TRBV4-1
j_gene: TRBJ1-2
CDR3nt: TGCGCCAGCAGCCGGGAAGACAGGGTTGATGGCTACACCTTC
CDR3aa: CASSREDRVDGYTF

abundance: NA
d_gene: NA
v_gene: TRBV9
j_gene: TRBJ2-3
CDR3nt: TGTGCCAGCAGCGCAGGAGCAGATACGCAGTATTTT
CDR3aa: CASSAGADTQYF

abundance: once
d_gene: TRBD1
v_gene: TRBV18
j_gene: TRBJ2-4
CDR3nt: TGTGCCAGCTCACGGACAGGCATCAACATTCAGTACTTC
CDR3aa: CASSRTGINIQYF

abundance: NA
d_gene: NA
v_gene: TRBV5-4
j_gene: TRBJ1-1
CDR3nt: TGTGCCAGCAAAACAGGTTTGGGTGAAGCTTTCTTT
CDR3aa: CASKTGLGEAFF

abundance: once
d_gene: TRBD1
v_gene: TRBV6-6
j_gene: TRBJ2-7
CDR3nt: TGTGCCAGCTGGGATGCCGGGACAGAATCCTACGAGCAGTACTTC
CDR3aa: CASWDAGTESYEQYF

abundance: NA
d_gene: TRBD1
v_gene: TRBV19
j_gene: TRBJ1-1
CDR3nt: TGTGCCAGCCGGGACAGGGGAACTGAAGCTTTCTTT
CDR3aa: CASRDRGTEAFF

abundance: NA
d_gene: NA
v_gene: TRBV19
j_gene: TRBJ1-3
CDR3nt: TGTGCCAGTAGTCCCGGGCTATTCTCTGGAAACACCATATATTTT
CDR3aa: CASSPGLFSGNTIYF

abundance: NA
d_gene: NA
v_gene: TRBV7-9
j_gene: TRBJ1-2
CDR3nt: TGTGCCAGCAGCTTAAGTTGGCACGGCTACACCTTC
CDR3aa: CASSLSWHGYTF

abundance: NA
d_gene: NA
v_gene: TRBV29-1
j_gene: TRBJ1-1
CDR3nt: TGCAGCGTTGTATCGGGGAAGGGTAGGACTGAAGCTTTCTTT
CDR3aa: CSVVSGKGRTEAFF

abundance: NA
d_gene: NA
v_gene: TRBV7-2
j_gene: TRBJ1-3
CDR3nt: TGTGCCAGCAGCTTTCAGGGAGGAGGGGGAAACACCATATATTTT
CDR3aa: CASSFQGGGGNTIYF

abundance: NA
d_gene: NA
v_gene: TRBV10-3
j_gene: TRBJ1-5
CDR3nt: TGTGCCATCAGCTCCGGGACGGAGCCCCAGCATTTT
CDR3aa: CAISSGTEPQHF

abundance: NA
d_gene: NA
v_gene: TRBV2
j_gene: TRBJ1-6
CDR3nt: TGTGCCAGCAGTGAACGCGGGGACCGTGCATCCCTCCACTTT
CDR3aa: CASSERGDRASLHF

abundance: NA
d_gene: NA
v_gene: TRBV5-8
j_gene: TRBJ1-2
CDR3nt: TGTGCCAGCAGCCTCGGGACAAGAGCTAACTATGGCTACACCTTC
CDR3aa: CASSLGTRANYGYTF

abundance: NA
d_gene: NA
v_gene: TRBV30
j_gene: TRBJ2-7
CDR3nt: TGTGCCTGGAGGCGACAGGCCAGCTCCTACGAGCAGTACTTC
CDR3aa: CAWRRQASSYEQYF

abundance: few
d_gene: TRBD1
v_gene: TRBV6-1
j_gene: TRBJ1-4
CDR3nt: TGTGCCAGCAGTGAATCAGGGGGCGGCTTGGATAAACTGTTTTTT
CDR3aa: CASSESGGGLDKLFF

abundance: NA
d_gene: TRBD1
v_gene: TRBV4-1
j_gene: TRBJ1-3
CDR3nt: TGCGCCAGCAGCCCGGGACAGGGCAGCTCTGGAAACACCATATATTTT
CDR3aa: CASSPGQGSSGNTIYF

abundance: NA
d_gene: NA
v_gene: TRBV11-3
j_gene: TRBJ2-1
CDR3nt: TGTGCCAGCAGCTTAGACTCCAATGAGCAGTTCTTC
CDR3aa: CASSLDSNEQFF

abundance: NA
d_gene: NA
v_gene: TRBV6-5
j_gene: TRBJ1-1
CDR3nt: TGTGCCAGCAGTTACTTCGAAGAAGCTTTCTTT
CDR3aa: CASSYFEEAFF

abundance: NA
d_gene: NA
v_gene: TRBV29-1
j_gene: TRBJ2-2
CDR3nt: TGCAGCGTTGGGGCAGGCGTCATGACAGGGGAGCTGTTTTTT
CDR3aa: CSVGAGVMTGELFF

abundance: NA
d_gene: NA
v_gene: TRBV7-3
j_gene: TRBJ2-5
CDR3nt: TGTGCCAGCAGCCCTTTCGGAGGGGGGCCTCAAGAGACCCAGTACTTC
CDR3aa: CASSPFGGGPQETQYF

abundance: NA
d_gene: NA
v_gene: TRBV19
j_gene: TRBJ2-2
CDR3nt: TGTGCCAGTCACAGGCGCGCCACCGGGGAGCTGTTTTTT
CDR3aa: CASHRRATGELFF

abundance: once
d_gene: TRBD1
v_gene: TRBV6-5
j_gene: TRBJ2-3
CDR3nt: TGTGCCAGCAGTTACTCGGGACAGGACCCCACAGATACGCAGTATTTT
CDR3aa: CASSYSGQDPTDTQYF

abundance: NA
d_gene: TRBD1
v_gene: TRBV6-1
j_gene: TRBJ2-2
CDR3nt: TGTGCCAGCAGAACCGGGACAGAGATCACCGGGGAGCTGTTTTTT
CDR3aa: CASRTGTEITGELFF

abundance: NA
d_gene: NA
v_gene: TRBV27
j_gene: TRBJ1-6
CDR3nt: TGTGCCAGCAGTCCCTTGCCGGGAAGGCGCTATAATTCACCCCTCCACTTT
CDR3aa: CASSPLPGRRYNSPLHF

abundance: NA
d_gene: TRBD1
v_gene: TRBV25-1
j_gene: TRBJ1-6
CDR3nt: TGTGCCAGCCTCGACAGGGAGAATTCACCCCTCCACTTT
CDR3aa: CASLDRENSPLHF

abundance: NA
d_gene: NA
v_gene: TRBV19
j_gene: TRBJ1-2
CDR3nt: TGTGCCAGTTCCCGAGGAGGAGGAGCTAACTATGGCTACACCTTC
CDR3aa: CASSRGGGANYGYTF

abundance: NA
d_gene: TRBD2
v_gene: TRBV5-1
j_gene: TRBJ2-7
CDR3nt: TGCGCCAGCAGCTTGCCCGGCGGGGGGCTCTACGAGCAGTACTTC
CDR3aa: CASSLPGGGLYEQYF

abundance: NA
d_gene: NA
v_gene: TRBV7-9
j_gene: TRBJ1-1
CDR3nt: TGTGCCAGCAGCCTAAACTCGAACACTGAAGCTTTCTTT
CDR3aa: CASSLNSNTEAFF

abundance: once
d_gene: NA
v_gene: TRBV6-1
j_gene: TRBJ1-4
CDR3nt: TGTGCCACCAAACAGGGTTTTGTTAATGAAAAACTGTTTTTT
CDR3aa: CATKQGFVNEKLFF

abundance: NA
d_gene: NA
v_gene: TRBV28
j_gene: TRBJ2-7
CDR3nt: TGTGCCACCCGCGTCAAAAACGACGAGCAGTACTTC
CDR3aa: CATRVKNDEQYF

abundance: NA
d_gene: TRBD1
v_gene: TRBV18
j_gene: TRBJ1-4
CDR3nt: TGTGCCAGCTCACCGGATCACAGGGGAGGTAGTGAAAAACTGTTTTTT
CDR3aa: CASSPDHRGGSEKLFF

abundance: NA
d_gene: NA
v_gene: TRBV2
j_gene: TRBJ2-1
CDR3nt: TGTGCCAGCAGTGTTTCAAACCGGGCAAATGAGCAGTTCTTC
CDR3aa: CASSVSNRANEQFF

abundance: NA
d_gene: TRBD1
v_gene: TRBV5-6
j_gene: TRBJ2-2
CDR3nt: TGTGCCAGCAGCTTGCGGACAGGGACCGGGGAGCTGTTTTTT
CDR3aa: CASSLRTGTGELFF

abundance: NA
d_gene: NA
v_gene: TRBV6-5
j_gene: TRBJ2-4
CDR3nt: TGTGCCAGCAGACCCCCCGGGGGAAACATTCAGTACTTC
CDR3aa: CASRPPGGNIQYF

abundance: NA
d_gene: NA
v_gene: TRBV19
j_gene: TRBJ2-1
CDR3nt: TGTGCCAGTACCTCCTCCGGGGGACAAGACCAGTTCTTC
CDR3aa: CASTSSGGQDQFF

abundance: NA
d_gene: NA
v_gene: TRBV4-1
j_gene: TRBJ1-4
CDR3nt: TGCGCCAGCAGCCAAGAACAAGTAAATGAAAAACTGTTTTTT
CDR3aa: CASSQEQVNEKLFF

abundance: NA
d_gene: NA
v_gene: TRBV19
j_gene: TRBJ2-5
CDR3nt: TGTGCCAGTAGTAATCCGGGGCGGGAGACCCAGTACTTC
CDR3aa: CASSNPGRETQYF

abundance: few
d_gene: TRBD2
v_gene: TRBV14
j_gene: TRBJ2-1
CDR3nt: TGTGCCAGCAGCCTTAGCGGGAGGGCTTGGGAGAATGAGCAGTTCTTC
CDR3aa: CASSLSGRAWENEQFF

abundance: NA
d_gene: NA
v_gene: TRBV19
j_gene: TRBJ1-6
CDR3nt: TGTGCCAGTAACCCCCCTGAGGCCAATTCACCCCTCCACTTT
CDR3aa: CASNPPEANSPLHF

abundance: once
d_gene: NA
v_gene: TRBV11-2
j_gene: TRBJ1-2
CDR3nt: TGTGCCAGCAGCCCCCGGGGGGGAATCAACTATGGCTACACCTTC
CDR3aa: CASSPRGGINYGYTF

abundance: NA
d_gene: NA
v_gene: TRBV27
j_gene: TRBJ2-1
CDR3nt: TGTGCCAGCAGCCCGATAACCACGAGGTTTTCCTACAATGAGCAGTTCTTC
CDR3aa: CASSPITTRFSYNEQFF

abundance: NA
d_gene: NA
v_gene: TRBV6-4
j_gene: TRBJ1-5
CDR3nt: TGTGCCAGCAGTGACGGGGGGCCCCAGCATTTT
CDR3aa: CASSDGGPQHF

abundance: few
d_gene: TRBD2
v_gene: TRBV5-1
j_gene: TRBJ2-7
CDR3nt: TGCGCCAGCAGCTTGGGGGGGACTAGCGGGAGATCCAACGAGCAGTACTTC
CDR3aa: CASSLGGTSGRSNEQYF

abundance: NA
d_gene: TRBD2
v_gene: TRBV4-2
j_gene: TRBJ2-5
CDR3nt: TGTGCCAGCAGCCTTACTAGCGGGGGGGCCCGGGAGACCCAGTACTTC
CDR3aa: CASSLTSGGARETQYF

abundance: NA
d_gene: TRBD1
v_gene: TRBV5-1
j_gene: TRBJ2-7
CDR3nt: TGCGCCAGCAGCAAATCCGGGACAGGTGACGACCGGTACTTC
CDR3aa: CASSKSGTGDDRYF

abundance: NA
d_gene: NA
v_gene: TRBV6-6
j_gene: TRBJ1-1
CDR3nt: TGTGCCAGCAGTTACTTTTCCGTGAACACTGAAGCTTTCTTT
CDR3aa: CASSYFSVNTEAFF